One and the same sample provided the 14 T cell receptor beta chains below, sequenced in a study of CD8+CD57+ T cells in acquired aplastic anemia. The template used for profiling TCR beta VDJ and CDR3 was genomic DNA. Via MiXCR, TCRdb re-called the reads, giving one row per CDR3 protein. The sample shows about 43,000 distinct CDR3 sequences, approximately 63% of them seen only once. The patients chosen for sequencing had shown expansion of CD8+CD57+ cells (detected by flow cytometry). The sequencing input was sorted CD4+, CD8+, or CD8+CD57+ T cells (not recorded which) from PBMCs. The receptor source for this set is a human donor with aplastic anemia.

This clonotype was seen many times. This chain links TRBV4-1 with TRBJ2-7; D might be TRBD1 or TRBD2, each matching 5 bases. Looked up from germline, CDR1 is MGHRA and CDR2 is YSYEKL. V lost 5 bases and J lost 0, with 8 bases in between. The CDR3 has 13 amino acids. This chain's CDR3 is CASSGGTSYEQYF. The CDR3 DNA reads TGCGCCAGCAGCGGGGGTACCTCCTACGAGCAGTACTTC.

The genes are TRBV29-1 and TRBJ1-2, with TRBD1 identical over 8 bases. There are 12 residues in the CDR3. V shed 6 bases, J shed 3 bases, and the junction held 3 bases outside the gene matches. The germline V gene encodes CDR1 SQVTM and CDR2 ANQGSEA. The DNA for the CDR3 is TGCAGCGTAACAGGGGGTTACTATGGCTACACCTTC. Its translation is CSVTGGYYGYTF.

The table lists this clonotype with a count of one. The chain recombines TRBV24-1 with TRBJ2-1, with TRBD2 matching over 8 bases. CDR1 KGHDR and CDR2 SFDVKD come from the germline V gene. V trimming: 2 bases; J trimming: 9 bases; junction bases outside the gene matches: 11. CDR3 length: 16 amino acids. CDR3 sequence: CATSDSPAGLASEQFF. The CDR3, as DNA: TGTGCCACCAGTGATTCCCCCGCAGGACTAGCTAGTGAGCAGTTCTTC.

This clonotype has a single count. CDR3 residues: CAISDGRGLAGYTF. The CDR3 nucleotides are TGTGCCATCAGTGACGGCAGGGGGTTGGCTGGCTACACCTTC. The chain combines TRBV10-3 with TRBJ1-2, with 7 bases matching TRBD1. This CDR3 spans 14 amino acids. From germline, CDR1 is ENHRY and CDR2 SYGVKD. J lost 7 bases, V lost 3 bases, and 8 bases had no gene match.

This clonotype was seen only once. This chain's CDR3 is CATSRIAGDNSYNEQFF. As DNA, the CDR3 is TGTGCCACCAGCAGAATAGCGGGGGACAACTCCTACAATGAGCAGTTCTTC. J is TRBJ2-1 and V is TRBV15; 9 bases line up with TRBD2. The germline V gene has CDR1 LNHNV and CDR2 YYDKDF (reference sequence). The trim removed 2 bases at V and 0 bases at J, leaving 5 bases unmatched. The CDR3 length is 17 residues.

Comment on this clonotype: A much larger clone sits a single nucleotide away, making a read error possible. The V call is TRBV11-1, the J call TRBJ2-7; 12 bases agree with TRBD1. The CDR3 is made up of 14 amino acids. Per germline, CDR1 SGHAT and CDR2 FQDESV (reference sequence). V shed 5 bases and J 5 bases; nucleotides not matched to a gene: 4. The CDR3 loop reads CASSTGTGGNEQYF. The CDR3 nucleotides read TGTGCCAGCAGCACCGGGACAGGGGGCAACGAGCAGTACTTC.

The V and J genes are TRBV3-1 and TRBJ2-7, with a weak D call TRBD1 (5 bases). Per the germline V gene, CDR1 is LGHDT and CDR2 is YNNKEL (reference sequence). The CDR3 consists of 16 residues. V lost 0 bases to trimming and J lost 0 bases, with 12 bases between them. CDR3 nucleotides: TGTGCCAGCAGCCAAGAAGGACAAATTAGCTCCTACGAGCAGTACTTC. It yields the protein CASSQEGQISSYEQYF.

This clonotype was observed many times. V is TRBV13 and J is TRBJ2-7; 8 bases match TRBD1. V was clipped by 7 bases and J by 5 bases; unmatched bases: 10. The CDR3 length is 14 residues. Germline-derived CDR1 and CDR2 are PRHDT and FYEKMQ (reference sequence). The CDR3 loop reads CASTIGQGAHEQYF. CDR3 sequence (DNA): TGTGCCAGCACCATTGGACAGGGTGCCCACGAGCAGTACTTC.

This clonotype has ten or more counts. The CDR3 sequence is CASSYRGDNYGYTF. The CDR3 nucleotides read TGTGCCAGCAGTTATCGAGGGGATAACTATGGCTACACCTTC. The rearrangement uses TRBV12-3 or TRBV12-4 and TRBJ1-2, with D possibly matching TRBD1 (5 bases). The CDR3 consists of 14 residues. The germline V and J ends were trimmed by 4 bases and 1 base, with 10 bases remaining between them.

V and J are TRBV19 and TRBJ2-7; 7 bases match TRBD1. V dropped 3 bases and J dropped 6; count of bases not matched to a gene: 8. The germline CDR1 and CDR2 sequences are LNHDA and SQIVND (reference sequence). The CDR3 sequence is 14 residues long. The CDR3 nucleotides read TGTGCCAGTAGTATCCCCCGACAGGGTACCGAGCAGTACTTC. Translating gives CASSIPRQGTEQYF.

At least ten counts were recorded for this clonotype. This chain connects TRBV9 to TRBJ2-5; D possibly uses TRBD1 or TRBD2 (6 bases each). The germline gives CDR1 SGDLS, CDR2 YYNGEE. The V gene lost 1 base and the J gene lost 5 bases, with 12 bases spanning the gap. CDR3 length: 14 residues. The CDR3 DNA follows: TGTGCCAGCAGCGTATCCGGGGGCCGTGAGACCCAGTACTTC. This codes for CASSVSGGRETQYF.

This clonotype was counted between two and nine times. This CDR3 is CSAVGTGDEQYF. The CDR3 DNA sequence: TGCAGTGCCGTAGGGACAGGGGACGAGCAGTACTTC. The V gene is TRBV20-1, the J gene TRBJ2-7; TRBD1 matches 10 bases. Germline V gene data show CDR1 as DFQATT and CDR2 as SNEGSKA (reference sequence). This CDR3 is 12 amino acids long. J gave up 5 bases and V 6 bases, and 4 bases lay outside the gene matches.

The chain has TRBV20-1 and TRBJ2-7, with TRBD1 identical over 7 bases. This CDR3 spans 14 amino acids. J lost 1 base, V lost 5 bases, and 8 bases had no gene match. Germline V lookup: CDR1 DFQATT, CDR2 SNEGSKA (reference sequence). CDR3 nucleotide sequence: TGCAGTGCTCAAGACGACAGGGATTCCTACGAGCAGTACTTC. Translated: CSAQDDRDSYEQYF.

This clonotype has more than one count but fewer than ten. The CDR3 DNA follows: TGCAGCGTTGGGACAGGGGCTGGCTACACCTTC. As protein: CSVGTGAGYTF. The genes are TRBV29-1 and TRBJ1-2, with 9 bases identical to TRBD1. Per the germline V gene, CDR1 is SQVTM and CDR2 is ANQGSEA. Germline trimming cut 4 bases from V and 7 bases from J; bases unmatched to any gene: 1. There are 11 residues in the CDR3.